These 9 T cell receptor beta chains were all obtained from the same sample, sequenced in a study of T-cell memory formation after mild COVID-19. TCRdb reprocessed the 5' RACE reads via MiXCR and lists one record per CDR3 protein. Of 550,000 to 600,000 distinct CDR3 sequences in the sample, roughly 17% are singletons; the top ten hold around 8.1%. Sequencing was performed on PBMCs or a T cell subset sorted from them (not recorded which). These receptors all stem from an adult woman who had mild COVID-19 (a few samples of this study predate the infection). Cell type and time point are not known.

The chain links TRBV27 to TRBJ2-3; TRBD2 matches at 8 bases. V trimming: 5 bases; J trimming: 2 bases; junction bases outside the gene matches: 12. The CDR3 contains 17 residues. Germline V gene sequence: CDR1 MNHEY, CDR2 SMNVEV (reference sequence). Here the CDR3 reads CASSLFASGLDTDTQYF. DNA for the CDR3: TGTGCCAGCAGTCTATTTGCGTCGGGACTAGACACAGATACGCAGTATTTT.

The chain combines TRBV10-3 with TRBJ1-4; TRBD1 agrees at 9 bases. The trim removed 10 bases at V and 0 bases at J, leaving 18 bases unmatched. Germline CDR1 and CDR2: ENHRY and SYGVKD. This CDR3 contains 19 residues. The CDR3 region is CATRPSPGQGAATNEKLFF. The CDR3, as DNA: TGTGCCACCCGACCTTCGCCGGGACAGGGAGCTGCAACTAATGAAAAACTGTTTTTT.

The V and J genes are TRBV20-1 and TRBJ2-7; 7 bases are a match to TRBD2. In germline, CDR1 is DFQATT, CDR2 SNEGSKA (reference sequence). This CDR3 is 14 amino acids long. The ends lost 3 bases at V and 0 bases at J; junction bases unmatched: 5. CDR3 bases: TGCAGTGCTAGGTCGAGCGGGGACTCCTACGAGCAGTACTTC. This encodes CSARSSGDSYEQYF.

This clonotype was observed a handful of times. The gene calls are TRBV19 and TRBJ1-4; unclear D gene. In germline, CDR1 is LNHDA, CDR2 SQIVND (reference sequence). The CDR3 is 16 residues long. Trimming took off 4 bases at V and 0 bases at J, with 12 bases between the two ends. In DNA form, the CDR3 reads TGTGCCAGTAGTAGGTCCCGGAGGACAACTAATGAAAAACTGTTTTTT. Its translation is CASSRSRRTTNEKLFF.

Only a few counts were recorded for this clonotype. This chain links TRBV20-1 with TRBJ2-1; the D gene is possibly TRBD2 (6 bases). V lost 7 bases and J 4 bases, leaving 14 bases between the germline ends. Germline V gives CDR1 DFQATT, CDR2 SNEGSKA (reference sequence). The CDR3 is 13 residues long. In DNA form, the CDR3 reads TGCAGTGTAGAGGCCGGGGGTTACAATGAGCAGTTCTTC. Its translation: CSVEAGGYNEQFF.

The V gene is TRBV7-2, the J gene TRBJ2-1; 8 nucleotides line up with TRBD1. The CDR3 is 14 amino acids. Germline V gives CDR1 SGHTA, CDR2 FQGNSA. V was clipped by 4 bases and J by 8 bases; unmatched bases: 7. The DNA for the CDR3 is TGTGCCAGCAGCTCCGGACAGGGAAATCATGAGCAGTTCTTC. The encoded protein is CASSSGQGNHEQFF.

Only a few counts were recorded for this clonotype. This chain uses TRBV21-1 with TRBJ2-7; TRBD2 is the table's D call and was not checked against the DNA. TRBV21-1 is tagged as a pseudogene. The CDR3 loop spans 18 amino acids. CDR3 loop: CASSIHLGLAVTTYEQYF. The CDR3 nucleotides are TGTGCCAGCAGCATTCACCTGGGACTAGCGGTTACTACCTACGAGCAGTACTTC.

Here the CDR3 DNA reads TGTGCCAGCAGACCGGGACAGGGTTATGGCTACACCTTC. Residues: CASRPGQGYGYTF. The chain couples TRBV3-1 to TRBJ1-2; 9 bases line up with TRBD1. The CDR3 has 13 residues. The V gene end was trimmed by 6 bases and the J gene end by 5 bases; junction bases not matched to a gene: 4. The germline CDR1 and CDR2 sequences are LGHDT and YNNKEL (reference sequence). The whole variable domain, filled in from reference TRBV3-1 and TRBJ1-2, reads DTAVSQTPKYLVTQMGNDKSIKCEQNLGHDTMYWYKQDSKKFLKIMFSYNNKELIINETVPNRFSPKSPDKAHLNLHINSLELGDSAVYFCASRPGQGYGYTFGSGTRLTVV.

This clonotype came up many times. The chain couples TRBV5-1 to TRBJ2-1; D may correspond to TRBD1 or TRBD2 (5 bases each). CDR1 and CDR2 (germline): SGHRS, YFSETQ. Trimming removed 7 bases from V and 10 bases from J, with 12 bases in between. The CDR3 sequence is 11 residues long. The CDR3 nucleotides are TGCGCCAGCGGGGACGGCGTCGAGCAGTTCTTC. Translation gives CASGDGVEQFF. Filled out from reference TRBV5-1 and TRBJ2-1, the complete variable domain reads KAGVTQTPRYLIKTRGQQVTLSCSPISGHRSVSWYQQTPGQGLQFLFEYFSETQRNKGNFPGRFSGRQFSNSRSEMNVSTLELGDSALYLCASGDGVEQFFGPGTRLTVL.